Shown below are 18 T cell receptor beta chains from a single sample sequenced in a study of blood T cell repertoires in COVID-19. Sequencing used immunoSEQ multiplex PCR; TCRdb keeps in-frame clones, though not all of them. This sample carries 140,000 to 150,000 clones, 87% of them seen once, and the ten largest clones take roughly 37%. Sequencing was carried out using peripheral blood. These TCRs come from a man over 45 who had recovered from COVID-19.

V usage is TRBV23-1 and J usage is TRBJ2-5, with a tentative D call TRBD1 (6 bases). TRBV23-1 is filed as an ORF, its function uncertain. Trimming left V 4 bases short and J 4 bases short, with 19 bases between. CDR3 length: 16 amino acids. CDR3 coding DNA: TGCGCCAGCAGTCTACCCGAACAGGGTTTTGGAGAGACCCAGTACTTC. Translated, it gives CASSLPEQGFGETQYF.

The CDR3 here is CASSSRGATEAFF. The CDR3 coding sequence is TGTGCCAGCAGCTCCAGGGGTGCCACTGAAGCTTTCTTT. The V gene is TRBV7-2, the J gene TRBJ1-1; tentatively, D is TRBD1 (6 bases). Germline V gives CDR1 SGHTA, CDR2 FQGNSA. There are 13 residues in the CDR3. Trimming pared 4 bases from V and 4 bases from J, leaving 10 bases between. The full variable domain, in which reference TRBV7-2 and TRBJ1-1 provide the parts outside the CDR3, is GAGVSQSPSNKVTEKGKDVELRCDPISGHTALYWYRQSLGQGLEFLIYFQGNSAPDKSGLPSDRFSAERTGGSVSTLTIQRTQQEDSAVYLCASSSRGATEAFFGQGTRLTVV.

The CDR3 nucleotides read TGTGCCACCAGTGCTCCGGGACTACCTCCAATGCGCGCTAATGAAAAACTGTTTTTT. Translating it yields CATSAPGLPPMRANEKLFF. This chain uses TRBV24-1 with TRBJ1-4; TRBD1 might be the D (5 bases). The CDR3 loop spans 19 amino acids. The V and J ends lost 5 bases and 3 bases respectively, with 24 bases between them. Germline V gene sequence: CDR1 KGHDR, CDR2 SFDVKD.

The chain joins TRBV7-2 to TRBJ1-5, with 8 positions matching TRBD1. Germline trimming cut 5 bases from V and 6 bases from J; bases unmatched to any gene: 6. The CDR3 is 14 residues long. Germline lookup yields CDR1 SGHTA and CDR2 FQGNSA. Written as DNA, the CDR3 is TGTGCCAGCAGCGATCGGACAGGGATTCAGCCCCAGCATTTT. It yields the protein CASSDRTGIQPQHF.

The gene calls are TRBV10-1 and TRBJ1-1, with 8 positions matching TRBD1. V dropped 0 bases and J dropped 3; count of bases not matched to a gene: 3. The germline CDR1 and CDR2 sequences are WNHNN and SYGVQD (reference sequence). This CDR3 is built from 15 residues. Here the CDR3 reads CASSESVTGDTEAFF. As DNA, the CDR3 is TGCGCCAGCAGTGAGTCGGTGACAGGGGACACTGAAGCTTTCTTT.

This chain joins TRBV30 and TRBJ1-6; 7 bases are shared with TRBD1. Germline CDR1 and CDR2: GTSNPN and SVGIG (reference sequence). The CDR3 totals 14 residues. V dropped 2 bases and J dropped 9; count of bases not matched to a gene: 7. The DNA of the CDR3 is TGTGCCTGGAGTCGACAGGGAATCGGTTCACCCCTCCACTTT. Protein product: CAWSRQGIGSPLHF.

The chain links TRBV6-4 to TRBJ2-6, with a tentative D call TRBD2 (7 bases). This CDR3 is built from 17 residues. V was clipped by 8 bases and J by 1 base, with 18 bases between them. The germline V gene has CDR1 MRHNA and CDR2 SNTAGT. CDR3 loop: CASAWEGTQSGANVLTF. The CDR3 DNA reads TGTGCCAGCGCCTGGGAGGGGACACAATCTGGGGCCAACGTCCTGACTTTC.

This chain joins TRBV10-1 and TRBJ2-7; 14 bases agree with TRBD2. Germline trimming cut 0 bases from V and 5 bases from J; bases unmatched to any gene: 3. CDR3 size: 16 residues. Germline V gives CDR1 WNHNN, CDR2 SYGVQD (reference sequence). CDR3 sequence: CASSESTSGGADEQYF. DNA for the CDR3: TGCGCCAGCAGTGAGTCGACTAGCGGGGGGGCGGACGAGCAGTACTTC.

This chain connects TRBV6-1 to TRBJ2-7, with D maybe TRBD1 (5 bases). The V and J ends lost 2 bases and 2 bases respectively, with 10 bases between them. In germline, CDR1 is MNHNS, CDR2 SASEGT. This CDR3 spans 14 amino acids. The CDR3 sequence: CASSEITGPYEQYF. The CDR3 nucleotides are TGTGCCAGCAGTGAAATTACAGGCCCCTACGAGCAGTACTTC.

The gene calls are TRBV29-1 and TRBJ2-3, with 9 bases identical to TRBD1. Trimming took 1 base from V and 2 from J; bases not matched to a gene: 4. The CDR3 has 15 amino acids. CDR1 is SQVTM, CDR2 ANQGSEA, per germline. This chain's CDR3 is CSVEGDRATTDTQYF. DNA of the CDR3: TGCAGCGTTGAAGGGGACAGGGCAACCACAGATACGCAGTATTTT.

The V gene is TRBV2, the J gene TRBJ2-4; 7 bases align to TRBD1. Germline lookup yields CDR1 SNHLY and CDR2 FYNNEI. With V trimmed by 4 bases and J by 7 bases, 7 bases remained unmatched. The CDR3 spans 14 residues. CDR3 nucleotides: TGTGCCAGCAGTGCGGAAGGGGGCGTCAACATTCAGTACTTC. Residues: CASSAEGGVNIQYF.

The gene calls are TRBV5-4 and TRBJ2-3; TRBD2 is a possible D gene (5 bases). This CDR3 is 16 amino acids long. Trimming left V 1 base short and J 0 bases short, with 12 bases between. Germline V lookup: CDR1 SGHNT, CDR2 YYREEE (reference sequence). CDR3 residues: CASSLTLAHSTDTQYF. CDR3 nucleotides: TGTGCCAGCAGCTTGACCTTAGCGCATAGCACAGATACGCAGTATTTT.

V is TRBV4-3 and J is TRBJ1-2, with a possible D match to TRBD1 (5 bases). Between the trimmed V and J ends, which lost 3 bases and 2 bases, there was a span of 13 bases. This CDR3 comprises 15 residues. CDR1 and CDR2 (germline): LGHNA, YSLEER. The CDR3 coding sequence is TGCGCCAGCAGCCAGGGATTCCGACAGAACTATGGCTACACCTTC. It translates to CASSQGFRQNYGYTF.

This clone was counted only a few times. V and J are TRBV6-5 and TRBJ2-3; tentative D call: TRBD2 (6 bases). This CDR3 region has 13 residues. The V and J ends lost 7 bases and 1 base respectively, with 9 bases between them. CDR1 and CDR2 (germline): MNHEY, SVGAGI. The CDR3, as DNA: TGTGCCAGCACTAGGGAGGGCACAGATACGCAGTATTTT. Translating it yields CASTREGTDTQYF.

The chain has TRBV7-2 and TRBJ2-1, with D possibly TRBD1 on 6 matching bases. Between the trimmed V and J ends, which lost 2 bases and 7 bases, there was a span of 9 bases. CDR1 SGHTA and CDR2 FQGNSA come from the germline V gene. The length of the CDR3 is 13 residues. The CDR3 bases are TGTGCCAGCAGCTTAATTGGGACAAATGAGCAGTTCTTC. Its protein product is CASSLIGTNEQFF.

The gene calls are TRBV18 and TRBJ1-2; possible D gene TRBD1, 6 bases. CDR3 length: 14 amino acids. The ends were cut back, 5 bases at V and 4 bases at J, with 14 bases in the middle. The germline gives CDR1 KGHSH, CDR2 LQKENI. CDR3: CASSSNKDSYGYTF. The CDR3 nucleotides are TGTGCCAGCTCATCGAATAAGGACAGCTATGGCTACACCTTC.

The V and J genes are TRBV9 and TRBJ1-1; TRBD1 matches at 9 bases. The V and J ends lost 4 bases and 6 bases, in that order; junction bases with no gene match: 7. CDR3 length equals 14 residues. In germline, CDR1 is SGDLS, CDR2 YYNGEE. The CDR3 protein is CASSPRTGEPEAFF. DNA for the CDR3: TGTGCCAGCAGCCCCCGGACAGGGGAACCTGAAGCTTTCTTT. The entire variable domain, with the rest obtained from reference TRBV9 and TRBJ1-1, is as follows: DSGVTQTPKHLITATGQRVTLRCSPRSGDLSVYWYQQSLDQGLQFLIQYYNGEERAKGNILERFSAQQFPDLHSELNLSSLELGDSALYFCASSPRTGEPEAFFGQGTRLTVV.

The chain employs TRBV7-2 and TRBJ1-1; 7 bases fit TRBD1. Germline V CDR1 and CDR2: SGHTA, FQGNSA. This CDR3 has 15 amino acids. V was clipped by 5 bases and J by 11 bases; unmatched bases: 17. The DNA of the CDR3 is TGTGCCAGCAGCCCGCTGGCGTGGGCCCCAGGGGGTGCTTTCTTT. Amino acid sequence: CASSPLAWAPGGAFF. The variable domain in full, with the rest retrieved from reference TRBV7-2 and TRBJ1-1, is GAGVSQSPSNKVTEKGKDVELRCDPISGHTALYWYRQSLGQGLEFLIYFQGNSAPDKSGLPSDRFSAERTGGSVSTLTIQRTQQEDSAVYLCASSPLAWAPGGAFFGQGTRLTVV.